This paragraph reports one T cell receptor beta chain. Its antigen is currently unknown. The V gene's germline CDR1 is SGHRS and CDR2 YFSETQ. The CDR3 is 15 residues long. This specimen comes from a study of CXCR3-negative and CXCR3-positive naive CD8 T cells. It was by 5' RACE with UMI labels that the TRB cDNA libraries were prepared. With the 5' RACE reads reprocessed, TCRdb shows one record per CDR3 protein and no DNA. The sample has approximately 98,000 distinct CDR3 sequences. Study results and limitations: Naive CXCR3-negative cells resembled naive CXCR3-positive cells in TRBV-TRBJ usage; memory cells differed. The study found more hydrophobic TRB CDR3s in CXCR3-positive naive cells than in CXCR3-negative naive cells.

The sequence was obtained from a human donor in good health. Some clones in this sample may be carry-over from other donors' samples. The sequenced material came from naive CXCR3+ CD8+ T cells from blood. Subset defined: CD45RO-CCR7+CD27+CD95- naive CD8+ T cells expressing CXCR3 (TNR3+). This rearrangement joins TRBV5-1 to TRBJ2-1; TCRdb reports TRBD1, a call that lacks DNA to check it against. CDR3 sequence: CASSFVAPGFHEQFF.